This T cell receptor (beta chain) comes out of a study of OX40 agonist ivuxolimab in advanced cancers. Study-level background: The diagnoses of dose-escalation patients were hepatocellular carcinoma, melanoma, renal cell or head and neck cancer.

Sampling of blood occurred at baseline, cycle 4 day 1, and cycle 7 day 1. The CDR3 is 13 residues long. V was trimmed by 5 bases and J by 4 bases, leaving 12 bases between them. Germline V CDR1 and CDR2: SGHKS, YYEKEE (reference sequence). Findings of the study overall: There were, on average, more expanded clones in CD8+ T cells than in CD4+. Normalized T-cell clonal expansion was also low in some nonresponders.

A word on this clone: Its antigen is as yet unknown.

Measured with immunoSEQ multiplex PCR; TCRdb has only the in-frame clones, and not every one. The sample includes around 69,000 clones, almost 90% of them seen just once. Sequenced material: CD4+ or CD8+ T cells sorted from blood, taken in a trial of the OX40 agonist ivuxolimab. This TCR was recovered from an adult with an advanced solid tumor such as melanoma, head and neck, liver or kidney cancer. This chain uses TRBV5-5 with TRBJ1-2, with D unresolved. The chain's CDR3 is CASSSLEGYGYTF. The CDR3 DNA reads as TGTGCCAGCAGTTCCCTGGAAGGCTATGGCTACACCTTC.